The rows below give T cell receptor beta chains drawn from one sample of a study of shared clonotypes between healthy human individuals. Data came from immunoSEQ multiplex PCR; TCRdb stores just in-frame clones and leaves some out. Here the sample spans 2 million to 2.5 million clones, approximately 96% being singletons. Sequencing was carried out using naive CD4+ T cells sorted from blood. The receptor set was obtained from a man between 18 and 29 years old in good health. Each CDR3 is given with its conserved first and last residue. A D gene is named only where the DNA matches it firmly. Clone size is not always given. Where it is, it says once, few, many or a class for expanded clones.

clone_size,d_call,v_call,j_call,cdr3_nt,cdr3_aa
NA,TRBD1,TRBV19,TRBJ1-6,TGTGCCACCAGGGACAGGACGAGCTCCTATAATTCACCCCTCCACTTT,CATRDRTSSYNSPLHF
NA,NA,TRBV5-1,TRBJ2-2,TGCGCCAGCAGCTTGGTCAACACCGGGGAGCTGTTTTTT,CASSLVNTGELFF
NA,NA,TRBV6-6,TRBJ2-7,TGTGCCAGCAGTTACTCGAAGTGGGGATACGAGCAGTACTTC,CASSYSKWGYEQYF
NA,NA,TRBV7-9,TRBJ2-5,TGTGCCAGCAGCTTAGCAAGGGGACTGGGGGAGACCCAGTACTTC,CASSLARGLGETQYF
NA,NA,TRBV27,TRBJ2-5,TGTGCCAGCAGTTTAGAGGGGCGGGAGACCCAGTACTTC,CASSLEGRETQYF
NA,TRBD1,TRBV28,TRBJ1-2,TGTGCCAGCAGGAGGGGACAGAACTATGGCTACACCTTC,CASRRGQNYGYTF
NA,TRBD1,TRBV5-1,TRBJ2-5,TGCGCCAGCAGCTCAGGACAGGGGGTGGAGACCCAGTACTTC,CASSSGQGVETQYF
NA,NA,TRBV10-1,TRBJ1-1,TGCGCCAGCAGTGATCAGGGCCGGACTGAAGCTTTCTTT,CASSDQGRTEAFF
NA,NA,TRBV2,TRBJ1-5,TGTGCCAGCAGTGAGAGAGGGATCTGGAATCAGCCCCAGCATTTT,CASSERGIWNQPQHF
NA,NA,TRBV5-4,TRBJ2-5,TGTGCCAGCAGTAAACAGGGTCCGTACCAAGAGACCCAGTACTTC,CASSKQGPYQETQYF
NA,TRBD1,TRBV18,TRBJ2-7,TGTGCCAGCTCACCACCGTCTGGGGACAGGGGTCGGGAGCAGTACTTC,CASSPPSGDRGREQYF
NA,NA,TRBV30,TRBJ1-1,TGTGCCTGGTGGGGCGGGGGGTTCCCTGAAGCTTTCTTT,CAWWGGGFPEAFF
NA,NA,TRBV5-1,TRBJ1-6,TGCGCCAGCAGCTTGGAGGGTAAGAGCTCCTATAATTCACCCCTCCACTTT,CASSLEGKSSYNSPLHF
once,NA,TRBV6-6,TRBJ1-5,TGTGCCAGCAGTACCTCAGGGATCGGCAATCAGCCCCAGCATTTT,CASSTSGIGNQPQHF
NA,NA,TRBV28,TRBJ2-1,TGTGCCAGCGGGGTAGGTTTTGAGCAGTTCTTC,CASGVGFEQFF
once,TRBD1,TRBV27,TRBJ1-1,TGTGCCAGCAGTTTATGGGGACAGGGCGGAACTGAAGCTTTCTTT,CASSLWGQGGTEAFF
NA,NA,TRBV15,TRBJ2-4,TGTGCCACCAGCGAGGGGAAAAACATTCAGTACTTC,CATSEGKNIQYF
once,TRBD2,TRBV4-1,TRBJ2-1,TGCGCCAGCAGCCAAGAGTCGGGACTAGCGGTCGCCTACAATGAGCAGTTCTTC,CASSQESGLAVAYNEQFF
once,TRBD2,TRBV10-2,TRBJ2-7,TGCGCCAGCACCGGGACTAGCGGGGTGTACGAGCAGTACTTC,CASTGTSGVYEQYF
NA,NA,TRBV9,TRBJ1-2,TGTGCCAGCAGCGTAGCTGGTCTGGGCTACACCTTC,CASSVAGLGYTF
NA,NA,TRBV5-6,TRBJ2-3,TGTGCCAGCAGCGCCTCCGGGACCCTCAGGAGCACAGATACGCAGTATTTT,CASSASGTLRSTDTQYF
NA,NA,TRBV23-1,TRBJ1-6,TGCGCCAGCAGTCGGGACGGACTCCTGCGTGCCTATAATTCACCCCTCCACTTT,CASSRDGLLRAYNSPLHF
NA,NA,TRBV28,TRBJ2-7,TGTGCCAGCAATCCCGCGGGGGCCGCCTACGAGCAGTACTTC,CASNPAGAAYEQYF
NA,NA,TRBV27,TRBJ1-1,TGTGCCAGCAGTCCGCCTGTGGGGATTTTCACTGAAGCTTTCTTT,CASSPPVGIFTEAFF
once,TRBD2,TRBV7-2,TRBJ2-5,TGTGCCAGCAGCTTTTGGACTAGACAAGAGACCCAGTACTTC,CASSFWTRQETQYF
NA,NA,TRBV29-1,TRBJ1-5,TGCAGCGTTGCTGGAAGTTCGAATCAGCCCCAGCATTTT,CSVAGSSNQPQHF
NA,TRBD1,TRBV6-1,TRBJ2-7,TGTGCCATTTTGACCAATACAGGGGTCGAGCAGTACTTC,CAILTNTGVEQYF
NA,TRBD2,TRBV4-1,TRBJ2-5,TGCGCCAGCAGCCAAGCGGGGACTAGCGGGGGGCAGACCCAGTACTTC,CASSQAGTSGGQTQYF
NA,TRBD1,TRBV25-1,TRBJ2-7,TGTGCCAGCAGTGAATCGCGGACAGGGCATTTCGAGCAGTACTTC,CASSESRTGHFEQYF
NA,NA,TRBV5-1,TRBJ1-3,TGCGCCAGCAGCTTGGGAGCGGGGGGCGGAAACACCATATATTTT,CASSLGAGGGNTIYF